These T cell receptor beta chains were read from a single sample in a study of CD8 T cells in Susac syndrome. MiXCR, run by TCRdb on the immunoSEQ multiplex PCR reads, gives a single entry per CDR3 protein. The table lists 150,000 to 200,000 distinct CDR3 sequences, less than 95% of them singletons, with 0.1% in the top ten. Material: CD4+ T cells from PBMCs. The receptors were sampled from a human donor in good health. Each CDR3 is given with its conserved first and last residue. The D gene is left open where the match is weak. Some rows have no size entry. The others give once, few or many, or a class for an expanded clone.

TGCAGCGTTGAAGCCAGCACAGATACGCAGTATTTT | CSVEASTDTQYF | - | - | TRBJ2-3 | TRBV29-1
TGCAGCGTTGAATGGTCGAGGCGTAGGACTAGCGGGAGTTATACGCAGTATTTT | CSVEWSRRRTSGSYTQYF | - | TRBD2 | TRBJ2-3 | TRBV29-1
TGTGCCAGCAGCTTAAGTTCTGACAGGCTGACCGGGGAGCTGTTTTTT | CASSLSSDRLTGELFF | once | - | TRBJ2-2 | TRBV7-3
TGTGCCAGCAGTTTTAATGGGGGCCCCACAGATACGCAGTATTTT | CASSFNGGPTDTQYF | - | - | TRBJ2-3 | TRBV28
TGTGCCAGCAGTGAGCCCGCCGGGGGCGCGGAGACCCAGTACTTC | CASSEPAGGAETQYF | once | - | TRBJ2-5 | TRBV2
TGTGCCAGCAGTTTCGGGGGTGTGAGCTATGGCTACACCTTC | CASSFGGVSYGYTF | - | - | TRBJ1-2 | TRBV28
TGTGCCAGCAGTGGCAGGGTCAATGAGCAGTTCTTC | CASSGRVNEQFF | - | - | TRBJ2-1 | TRBV25-1
TGTGCCTGGAGTGGGGTAGGGGGCGCCGTCAATGAGCAGTTCTTC | CAWSGVGGAVNEQFF | - | TRBD1 | TRBJ2-1 | TRBV30
TGCAGCGTTGATTTGGCGGGGGGCCTGAGAGGGAATGAGCAGTTCTTC | CSVDLAGGLRGNEQFF | - | TRBD2 | TRBJ2-1 | TRBV29-1
TGTGCCTGGAGTGTACGCCTTCGCGAGCAGTACTTC | CAWSVRLREQYF | - | - | TRBJ2-7 | TRBV30
TGCAGTGCTAGTAATTCGGCGGGAGGGATAGATACGCAGTATTTT | CSASNSAGGIDTQYF | - | TRBD2 | TRBJ2-3 | TRBV20-1
TGTGCCAGCAGCGTATCAGGGGTCGGCTACACCTTC | CASSVSGVGYTF | - | - | TRBJ1-2 | TRBV7-9
TGCAGCGTTGAGCAGGAGTTACAAGAGACCCAGTACTTC | CSVEQELQETQYF | - | - | TRBJ2-5 | TRBV29-1
TGTGCCTGGAGTGTACACTCGGACAAAAACATTCAGTACTTC | CAWSVHSDKNIQYF | - | - | TRBJ2-4 | TRBV30
TGTGCCAGCATCCCCACGGGAGGTGCCACAGATACGCAGTATTTT | CASIPTGGATDTQYF | once | TRBD2 | TRBJ2-3 | TRBV6-5
TGTGCCAGCAGCGGCAGATCCAATCAGCCCCAGCATTTT | CASSGRSNQPQHF | few | - | TRBJ1-5 | TRBV12-3/TRBV12-4
TGCAGCGTTGATATGGGGTCGGAGACCCAGTACTTC | CSVDMGSETQYF | - | - | TRBJ2-5 | TRBV29-1
TGTGCCAGCAGTCTCACTAGGGGACAGGGCACTGAAGCTTTCTTT | CASSLTRGQGTEAFF | once | TRBD1 | TRBJ1-1 | TRBV28
TGCAGCGTTGAAGTAGGCAGGGCCACCGGGGAGCTGTTTTTT | CSVEVGRATGELFF | - | - | TRBJ2-2 | TRBV29-1
TGTGCCAGCAGTTTATGGGGACGCGACTACGAGCAGTACTTC | CASSLWGRDYEQYF | once | - | TRBJ2-7 | TRBV27
TGTGCCAGCAGTGACTACGAGCAGTACTTC | CASSDYEQYF | - | - | TRBJ2-7 | TRBV6-2/TRBV6-3
TGTGCCAGCAGCCCCTCCCGAGGGCGGACACATGAGCAGTTCTTC | CASSPSRGRTHEQFF | once | - | TRBJ2-1 | TRBV12-3/TRBV12-4
TGTGCCAGCAGCTTGGCAACGGGGGATACGCAGTATTTT | CASSLATGDTQYF | - | - | TRBJ2-3 | TRBV5-4
TGCAGCGCGGCGACAGGGCAGAACACTGAAGCTTTCTTT | CSAATGQNTEAFF | - | TRBD1 | TRBJ1-1 | TRBV29-1
TGTGCCAGCAGTCCCATAGCGGGTTACTTCTACGAGCAGTACTTC | CASSPIAGYFYEQYF | - | TRBD2 | TRBJ2-7 | TRBV27
TGCAGCGTTAAAACAGGCCTTGAAGCTTTCTTT | CSVKTGLEAFF | - | - | TRBJ1-1 | TRBV29-1
TGCAGCGTTGAAGGGGGACTAGCGGAGTACAATGAGCAGTTCTTC | CSVEGGLAEYNEQFF | once | TRBD2 | TRBJ2-1 | TRBV29-1
TGCAGTGCTAGAGAAGCGGGAGGCATCCAAGAGACCCAGTACTTC | CSAREAGGIQETQYF | - | TRBD2 | TRBJ2-5 | TRBV20-1
TGTGCCAGCAGTCCCCGGGACAGGTCCTACGAGCAGTACTTC | CASSPRDRSYEQYF | - | TRBD1 | TRBJ2-7 | TRBV27
TGCAGCGTTCGGATTTCCTACGAGCAGTACTTC | CSVRISYEQYF | few | - | TRBJ2-7 | TRBV29-1
TGCGCCAGCAGCCAACTTGAAACGACCCAGTACAATGAGCAGTTCTTC | CASSQLETTQYNEQFF | - | - | TRBJ2-1 | TRBV4-1
TGTGCCAGCAGCCAATTCGCGGTTAGCACAGATACGCAGTATTTT | CASSQFAVSTDTQYF | - | - | TRBJ2-3 | TRBV3-1
TGCAGCGTTGATATCGGGGGCGTCTATGGCTACACCTTC | CSVDIGGVYGYTF | - | - | TRBJ1-2 | TRBV29-1
TGTGCCAGCAGCCCTTCAGCGGGTCCCTACGAGCAGTACTTC | CASSPSAGPYEQYF | few | - | TRBJ2-7 | TRBV7-2
TGTGCCAGCAGTTCGATGAATCTAGCCAAAAACATTCAGTACTTC | CASSSMNLAKNIQYF | once | - | TRBJ2-4 | TRBV27
TGCAGTGCTAGAGATTTACCGGGAGGGCCTAGCAATGAGCAGTTCTTC | CSARDLPGGPSNEQFF | once | TRBD2 | TRBJ2-1 | TRBV20-1
TGTGCCAGCACCAAGACCGGGGAGCTGTTTTTT | CASTKTGELFF | - | - | TRBJ2-2 | TRBV27
TGTGCCACCAGTGATTTCAGAAGCGGGACCCAGTACTTC | CATSDFRSGTQYF | - | - | TRBJ2-5 | TRBV24-1
TGTGCCAGTAGTACGACAGGCCGAGGGGAGCAGTACTTC | CASSTTGRGEQYF | once | - | TRBJ2-7 | TRBV19
TGTGCCAGCAGTGAAGGGCGTGAGACCCAGTACTTC | CASSEGRETQYF | few | - | TRBJ2-5 | TRBV2
TGCAGTGCTAGTTTAGCGGGAGCCCGAGAGACCCAGTACTTC | CSASLAGARETQYF | - | TRBD2 | TRBJ2-5 | TRBV20-1
TGCAGTGCTCGGCGGGAGGGCACAGATACGCAGTATTTT | CSARREGTDTQYF | - | TRBD2 | TRBJ2-3 | TRBV20-1
TGTGCCTGGACGGGGACATTTTCCTACGAGCAGTACTTC | CAWTGTFSYEQYF | - | - | TRBJ2-7 | TRBV30
TGTGCCAGCAGCGTATTGGACAGGAACTATGGCTACACCTTC | CASSVLDRNYGYTF | - | TRBD1 | TRBJ1-2 | TRBV9
TGTGCCACCAGCAGAGGGGTGAGGGATTCCAATGAGCAGTTCTTC | CATSRGVRDSNEQFF | - | - | TRBJ2-1 | TRBV15